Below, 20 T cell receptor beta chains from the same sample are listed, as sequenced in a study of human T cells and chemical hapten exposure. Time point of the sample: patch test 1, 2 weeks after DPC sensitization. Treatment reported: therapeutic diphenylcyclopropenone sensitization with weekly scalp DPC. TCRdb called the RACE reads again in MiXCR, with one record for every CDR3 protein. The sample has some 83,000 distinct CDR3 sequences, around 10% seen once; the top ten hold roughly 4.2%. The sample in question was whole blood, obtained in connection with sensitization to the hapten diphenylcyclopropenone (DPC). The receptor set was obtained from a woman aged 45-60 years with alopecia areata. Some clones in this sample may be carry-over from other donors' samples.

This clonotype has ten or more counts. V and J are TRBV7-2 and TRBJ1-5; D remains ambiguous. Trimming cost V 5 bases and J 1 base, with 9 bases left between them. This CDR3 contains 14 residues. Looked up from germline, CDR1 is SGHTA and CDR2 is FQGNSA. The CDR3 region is CASSPSGSNQPQHF. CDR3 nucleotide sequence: TGTGCCAGCAGCCCCTCGGGGAGCAATCAGCCCCAGCATTTT.

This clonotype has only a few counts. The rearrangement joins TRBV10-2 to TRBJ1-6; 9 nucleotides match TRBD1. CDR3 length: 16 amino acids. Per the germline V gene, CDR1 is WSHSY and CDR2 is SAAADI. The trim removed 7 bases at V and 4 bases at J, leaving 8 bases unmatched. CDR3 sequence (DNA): TGCGCCAGCACCCCCACAGGGGGCGGTTATAATTCACCCCTCCACTTT. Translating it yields CASTPTGGGYNSPLHF.

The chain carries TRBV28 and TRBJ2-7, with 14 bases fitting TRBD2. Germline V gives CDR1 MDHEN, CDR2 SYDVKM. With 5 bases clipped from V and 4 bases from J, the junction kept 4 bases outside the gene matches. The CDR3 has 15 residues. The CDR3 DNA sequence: TGTGCCAGCAGTCCACGACTAGCGGGAGGGTACGAGCAGTACTTC. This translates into CASSPRLAGGYEQYF.

The CDR3 sequence is CSVVQFRDTEAFF. The DNA for the CDR3 is TGCAGCGTTGTGCAGTTCAGGGACACTGAAGCTTTCTTT. This chain links TRBV29-1 with TRBJ1-1, with D maybe TRBD1 (5 bases). The V end was cut by 4 bases, the J end by 3 bases, with 12 bases between. This CDR3 is 13 amino acids long. The germline V gene encodes CDR1 SQVTM and CDR2 ANQGSEA.

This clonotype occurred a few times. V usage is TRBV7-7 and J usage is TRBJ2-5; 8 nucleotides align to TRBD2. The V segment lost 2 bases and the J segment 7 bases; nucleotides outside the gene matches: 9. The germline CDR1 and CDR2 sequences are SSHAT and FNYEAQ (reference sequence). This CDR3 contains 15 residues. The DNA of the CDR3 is TGTGCCAGCAGCTTAACGCCGGGAGGGCCCGGGACCCAGTACTTC. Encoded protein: CASSLTPGGPGTQYF.

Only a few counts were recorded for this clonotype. In nucleotides, the CDR3 is TGTGCCAGCCAGGGATGGTCCTACGAGCAGTACTTC. Its protein is CASQGWSYEQYF. The V and J genes are TRBV6-2 or TRBV6-3 and TRBJ2-7; D possibly corresponds to TRBD1 (5 bases). Trimming took off 8 bases at V and 1 base at J, with 9 bases between the two ends. CDR1 is MNHEY and CDR2 is SVGEGT in the germline V gene. CDR3 length equals 12 residues.

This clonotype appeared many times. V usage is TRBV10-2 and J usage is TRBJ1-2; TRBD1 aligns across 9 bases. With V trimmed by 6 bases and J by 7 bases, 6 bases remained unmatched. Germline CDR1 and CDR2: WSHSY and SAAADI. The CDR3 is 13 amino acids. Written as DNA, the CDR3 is TGCGCCAGCAGACAACAGGGGGCGGGTGGCTACACCTTC. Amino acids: CASRQQGAGGYTF.

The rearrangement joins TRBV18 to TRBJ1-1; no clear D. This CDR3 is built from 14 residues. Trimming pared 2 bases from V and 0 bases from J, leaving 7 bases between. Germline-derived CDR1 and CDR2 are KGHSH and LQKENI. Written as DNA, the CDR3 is TGTGCCAGCTCACCATCAGCGTTGAACACTGAAGCTTTCTTT. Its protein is CASSPSALNTEAFF.

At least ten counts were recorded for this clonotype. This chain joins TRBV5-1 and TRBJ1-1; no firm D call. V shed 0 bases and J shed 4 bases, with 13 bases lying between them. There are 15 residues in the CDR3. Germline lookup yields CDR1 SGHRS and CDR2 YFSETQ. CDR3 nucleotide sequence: TGCGCCAGCAGCTTGGGGTGGACGGGCGGCACTGAAGCTTTCTTT. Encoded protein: CASSLGWTGGTEAFF.

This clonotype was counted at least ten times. The CDR3 loop is CASSVSYNSPLHF. The DNA of the CDR3 is TGTGCCAGCAGCGTTAGCTACAATTCACCCCTCCACTTT. V and J are TRBV7-2 and TRBJ1-6; D remains ambiguous. The germline V gene has CDR1 SGHTA and CDR2 FQGNSA. The ends were cut back, 5 bases at V and 7 bases at J, with 9 bases in the middle. This CDR3 has 13 residues.

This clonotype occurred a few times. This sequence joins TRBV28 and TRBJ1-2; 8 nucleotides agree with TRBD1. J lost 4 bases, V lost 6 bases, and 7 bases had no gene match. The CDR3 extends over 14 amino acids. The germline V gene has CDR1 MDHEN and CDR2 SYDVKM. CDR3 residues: CASRLQGAPYGYTF. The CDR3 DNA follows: TGTGCCAGCAGACTTCAGGGGGCCCCCTATGGCTACACCTTC.

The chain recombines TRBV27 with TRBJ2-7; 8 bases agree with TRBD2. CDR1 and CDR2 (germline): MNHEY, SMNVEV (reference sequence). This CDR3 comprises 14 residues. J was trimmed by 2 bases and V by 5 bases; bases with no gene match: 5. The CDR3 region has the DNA TGTGCCAGCAGTCGGACTAGCCTTACCTACGAGCAGTACTTC. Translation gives CASSRTSLTYEQYF.

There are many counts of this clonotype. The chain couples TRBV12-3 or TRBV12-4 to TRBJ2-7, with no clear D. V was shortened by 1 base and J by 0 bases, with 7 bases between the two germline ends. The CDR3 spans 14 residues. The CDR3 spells CASSLGRSSYEQYF. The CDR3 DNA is TGTGCCAGCAGTTTAGGACGAAGCTCCTACGAGCAGTACTTC.

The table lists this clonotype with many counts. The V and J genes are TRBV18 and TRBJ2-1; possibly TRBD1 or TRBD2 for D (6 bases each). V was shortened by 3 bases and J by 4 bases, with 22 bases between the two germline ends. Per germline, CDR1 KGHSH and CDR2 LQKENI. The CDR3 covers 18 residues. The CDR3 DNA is TGTGCCAGCTCACCTTCACGGGGATCGGGGGCGCTTTACAATGAGCAGTTCTTC. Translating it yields CASSPSRGSGALYNEQFF.

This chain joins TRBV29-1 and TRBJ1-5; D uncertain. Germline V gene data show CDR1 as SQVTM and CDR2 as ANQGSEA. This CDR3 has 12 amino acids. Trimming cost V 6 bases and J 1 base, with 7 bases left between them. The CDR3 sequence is CSVADSNQPQHF. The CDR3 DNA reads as TGCAGCGTCGCGGACAGCAATCAGCCCCAGCATTTT.

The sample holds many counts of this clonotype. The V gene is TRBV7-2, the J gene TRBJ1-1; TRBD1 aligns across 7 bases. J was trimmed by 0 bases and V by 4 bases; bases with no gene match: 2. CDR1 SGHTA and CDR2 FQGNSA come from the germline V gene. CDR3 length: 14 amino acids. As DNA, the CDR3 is TGTGCCAGCAGCTCACAGGGGCTGAACACTGAAGCTTTCTTT. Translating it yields CASSSQGLNTEAFF.

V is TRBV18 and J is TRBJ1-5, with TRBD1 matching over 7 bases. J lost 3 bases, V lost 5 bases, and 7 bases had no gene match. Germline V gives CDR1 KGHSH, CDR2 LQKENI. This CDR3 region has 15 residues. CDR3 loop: CASSNLTGINQPQHF. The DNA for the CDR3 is TGTGCCAGCTCAAACCTGACAGGGATCAATCAGCCCCAGCATTTT.

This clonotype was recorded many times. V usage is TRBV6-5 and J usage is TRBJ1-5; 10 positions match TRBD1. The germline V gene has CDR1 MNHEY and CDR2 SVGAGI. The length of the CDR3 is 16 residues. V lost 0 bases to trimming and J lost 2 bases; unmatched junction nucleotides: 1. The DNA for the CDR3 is TGTGCCAGCAGTTACTCCGGACAGGGGGGCAATCAGCCCCAGCATTTT. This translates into CASSYSGQGGNQPQHF.

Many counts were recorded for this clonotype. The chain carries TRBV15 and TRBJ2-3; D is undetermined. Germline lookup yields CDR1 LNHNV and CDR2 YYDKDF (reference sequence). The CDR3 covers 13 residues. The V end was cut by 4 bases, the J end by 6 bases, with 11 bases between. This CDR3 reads CATSTDLGDTQYF. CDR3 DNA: TGTGCCACCAGCACCGACTTGGGGGATACGCAGTATTTT.

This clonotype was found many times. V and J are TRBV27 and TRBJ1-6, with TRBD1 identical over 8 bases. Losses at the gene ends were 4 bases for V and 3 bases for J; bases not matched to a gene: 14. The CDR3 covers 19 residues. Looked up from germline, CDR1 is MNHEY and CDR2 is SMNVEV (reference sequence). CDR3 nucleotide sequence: TGTGCCAGCAGTTCCGCAAAACAGGGGGGCAGCCTCTATAATTCACCCCTCCACTTT. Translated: CASSSAKQGGSLYNSPLHF.